The clone carrying this T cell receptor (beta chain) was picked up many times. The germline V gene encodes CDR1 LNHNV and CDR2 YYDKDF (reference sequence). The CDR3 runs 15 residues. Trimming cost V 0 bases and J 6 bases; bases outside gene matches: 5. The data originate from a study of T cells of healthy individuals. TCRdb reprocessed the 5' RACE reads with MiXCR, giving one entry per CDR3 protein. Among tens of thousands of distinct CDR3 sequences, 15% to 20% were seen once, and the ten largest hold around 4.7%. The chain carries TRBV15 and TRBJ2-3; 8 nucleotides match TRBD1. This receptor was obtained from a human donor in good health. CDR3: CATSRDRQGRDTQYF. As DNA, the CDR3 is TGTGCCACCAGCAGAGATCGACAGGGGAGGGATACGCAGTATTTT. Based on the CDR3 plus reference TRBV15 and TRBJ2-3, the full variable domain is DAMVIQNPRYQVTQFGKPVTLSCSQTLNHNVMYWYQQKSSQAPKLLFHYYDKDFNNEADTPDNFQSRRPNTSFCFLDIRSPGLGDTAMYLCATSRDRQGRDTQYFGPGTRLTVL.